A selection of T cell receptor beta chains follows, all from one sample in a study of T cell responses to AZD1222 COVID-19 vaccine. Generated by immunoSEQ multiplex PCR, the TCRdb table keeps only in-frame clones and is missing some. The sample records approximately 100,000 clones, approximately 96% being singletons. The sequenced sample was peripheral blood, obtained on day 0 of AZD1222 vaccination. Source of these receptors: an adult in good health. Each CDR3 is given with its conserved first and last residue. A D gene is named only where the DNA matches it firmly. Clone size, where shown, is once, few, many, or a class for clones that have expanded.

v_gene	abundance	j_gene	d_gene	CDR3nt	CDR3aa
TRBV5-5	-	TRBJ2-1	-	TGTGCCAGCAGCCCGCTGGGCTCCTACAATGAGCAGTTCTTC	CASSPLGSYNEQFF
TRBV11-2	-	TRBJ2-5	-	TGTGCCAGCAGCTTCGACAGCAAAGAGACCCAGTACTTC	CASSFDSKETQYF
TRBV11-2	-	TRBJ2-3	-	TGTGCCACCCGAGGACCGGTCACAGATACGCAGTATTTT	CATRGPVTDTQYF
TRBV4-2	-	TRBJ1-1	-	TGTGCCAGCAGCCAGCCTGCCGGGTATGGAGCTTTCTTT	CASSQPAGYGAFF
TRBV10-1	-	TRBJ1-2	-	TGCGCCAGCAGTGGGTCGTCCACCAACGGATGGGGCTACACCTTC	CASSGSSTNGWGYTF
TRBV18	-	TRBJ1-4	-	TGTGCCAGCTCACCGGCGACTGAAAAACTGTTTTTT	CASSPATEKLFF
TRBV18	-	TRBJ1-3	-	TGTGCCAGCTCACCTCCGGGACGGATGGCCTTT	CASSPPGRMAF
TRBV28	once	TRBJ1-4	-	TGTGCCAGCAGTTTAGTGATCGGGGGGACTAATGAAAAACTGTTTTTT	CASSLVIGGTNEKLFF
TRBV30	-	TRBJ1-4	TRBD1	TGTGCCTGGAGTACAGGGGTTGCAACTAATGAAAAACTGTTTTTT	CAWSTGVATNEKLFF
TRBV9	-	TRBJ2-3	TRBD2	TGTGCCAGCAGCGTGGACCGCGGGAGAGGAACAGATACGCAGTATTTT	CASSVDRGRGTDTQYF
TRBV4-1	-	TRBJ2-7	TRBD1	TGCGCCAGCAGCCAACAGGGGGCTTACGAGCAGTACTTC	CASSQQGAYEQYF
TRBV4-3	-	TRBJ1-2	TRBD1	TGCGCCAGCAGCCAAGATACAGGGGAAGACTATGGCTACACCTTC	CASSQDTGEDYGYTF
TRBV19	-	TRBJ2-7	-	TGTGCCAGTAGTATTTCCGTGATCGGGGTTTCCGAGCAGTACTTC	CASSISVIGVSEQYF
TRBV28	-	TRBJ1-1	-	TGTGCCAGCAGGGTATCTTTATTTGGCGGACGTACCACTGAAGCTTTCTTT	CASRVSLFGGRTTEAFF
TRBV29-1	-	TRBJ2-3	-	TGCAGCATCACCCCAGGGCAGTTCACAGATACGCAGTATTTT	CSITPGQFTDTQYF
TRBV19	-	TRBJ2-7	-	TGTGCCAGTAGTATGGGGGACACCTACGAGCAGTACTTC	CASSMGDTYEQYF
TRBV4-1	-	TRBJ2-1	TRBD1	TGCGCCAGCAGCCATGGAGGGGGACAGGGTGTAGATGAGCAGTTCTTC	CASSHGGGQGVDEQFF
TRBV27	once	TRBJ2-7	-	TGTGCCAGCAGTTTACAGGTTTCCTACGAGCAGTACTTC	CASSLQVSYEQYF
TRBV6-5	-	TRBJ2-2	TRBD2	TGTGCCAGCCATGGCGGGGGGCGCAACACCGGGGAGCTGTTTTTT	CASHGGGRNTGELFF
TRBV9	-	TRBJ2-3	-	TGTGCCAGCAGCGGGGCAGATACGCAGTATTTT	CASSGADTQYF
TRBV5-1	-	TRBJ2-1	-	TGCGCCAGCAGCGCGGACTCGAGCTCCTACAATGAGCAGTTCTTC	CASSADSSSYNEQFF
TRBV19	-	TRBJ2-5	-	TGTGCCAGTAGTATAGGGCGGAACCCTTCGGAGACCCAGTACTTC	CASSIGRNPSETQYF
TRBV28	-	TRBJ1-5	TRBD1	TGTGCCAGCAGTTTCGGGGACAGACAAAATCAGCCCCAGCATTTT	CASSFGDRQNQPQHF
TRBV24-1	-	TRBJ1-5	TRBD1	TGTGCCACCAGTGAGCGGGACAGGGCAGCGGGGCCCCAGCATTTT	CATSERDRAAGPQHF
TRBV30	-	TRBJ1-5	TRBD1	TGTGCCTGGAGTACCTCCGGGACAGGGGGCGTTAGGCCCCAGCATTTT	CAWSTSGTGGVRPQHF
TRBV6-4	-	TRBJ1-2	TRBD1	TGTGCCAGCAAACGTACAGGGGGCTGGGGCTACACCTTC	CASKRTGGWGYTF
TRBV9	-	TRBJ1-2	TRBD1	TGTGCCAGCAGCGCGCGGGGACAGGGGGGGATATTTTCCTATGGCTACACCTTC	CASSARGQGGIFSYGYTF
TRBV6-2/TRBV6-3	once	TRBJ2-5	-	TGTGCCAGCAGTCGAGGACCGTGGGAGACCCAGTACTTC	CASSRGPWETQYF
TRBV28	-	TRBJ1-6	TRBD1	TGTGCCAGCAGGGGACAGTTCAATTCACCCCTCCACTTT	CASRGQFNSPLHF
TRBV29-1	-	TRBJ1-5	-	TGCAGCGTTGGAGATCAGCCCCAGCATTTT	CSVGDQPQHF
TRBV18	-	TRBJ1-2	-	TGTGCCAGCTCACCACCCGAGGGGGGGAAGTCTAACTATGGCTACACCTTC	CASSPPEGGKSNYGYTF
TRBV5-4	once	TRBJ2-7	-	TGTGCCAGCAGCTTGGATCGGGGCGGAGCCTACGAGCAGTACTTC	CASSLDRGGAYEQYF
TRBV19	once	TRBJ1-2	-	TGTGCCAGTAGTACCGGACTGCTGGGGATTAACTATGGCTACACCTTC	CASSTGLLGINYGYTF
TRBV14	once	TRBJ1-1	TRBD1	TGTGCCAGCAGCCAGACAAACAGGGGGCGCGAAGCTTTCTTT	CASSQTNRGREAFF
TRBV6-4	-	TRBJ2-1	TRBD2	TGTGCCAGCAGCAGACTAGCGGGGGGGCGAGAGCAGTTCTTC	CASSRLAGGREQFF
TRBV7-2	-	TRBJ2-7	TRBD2	TGTGCCAGCAGCTTCCCGGGGACTAGCGGGGAGAGCTACGAGCAGTACTTC	CASSFPGTSGESYEQYF
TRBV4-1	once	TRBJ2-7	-	TGCGCCAGCAGCCAGGGCCAAACCAGCGCCTACGAGCAGTACTTC	CASSQGQTSAYEQYF
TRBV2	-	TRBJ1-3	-	TGTGCCAGCATCGGGCCGTTAGGACGGAGAAGAACTGGAGCCTCTGGAAACACCATATATTTT	CASIGPLGRRRTGASGNTIYF
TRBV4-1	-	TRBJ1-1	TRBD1	TGCGCCAGCAGCCAAGGGGACAGGGGAAACACTGAAGCTTTCTTT	CASSQGDRGNTEAFF
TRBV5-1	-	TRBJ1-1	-	TGCGCCAGCAGCTTTTTGGTCATGAACACTGAAGCTTTCTTT	CASSFLVMNTEAFF
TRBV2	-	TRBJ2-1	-	TGTGCCAGCAGCTTTTTTCGGGGGGCGAACAATGAGCAGTTCTTC	CASSFFRGANNEQFF
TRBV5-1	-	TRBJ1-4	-	TGCGCCAGCAGCTTGCAACCCCCTAATGAAAAACTGTTTTTT	CASSLQPPNEKLFF